What follows is one TCR beta chain and its context. Libraries were prepared by immunoSEQ multiplex PCR; TCRdb keeps only in-frame clonotypes and omits some of them. The table has some 23,000 clones, roughly 81% seen once. The data were taken from a study of T cells in narcolepsy. The germline CDR1 and CDR2 sequences are LNHNV and YYDKDF (reference sequence). The CDR3 length is 13 residues. The V end lost 5 bases, the J end lost 5 bases, and 10 bases lay between the germline ends. Sequenced sample: CD45RA- memory CD4+ T cells from PBMCs. V gene TRBV15 combines with J gene TRBJ2-1; no definite D call. The TCR comes from a human donor with narcolepsy. CDR3 bases: TGTGCCACCAGCGGCCTTATCGACAATGAGCAGTTCTTC. This gives the protein CATSGLIDNEQFF.